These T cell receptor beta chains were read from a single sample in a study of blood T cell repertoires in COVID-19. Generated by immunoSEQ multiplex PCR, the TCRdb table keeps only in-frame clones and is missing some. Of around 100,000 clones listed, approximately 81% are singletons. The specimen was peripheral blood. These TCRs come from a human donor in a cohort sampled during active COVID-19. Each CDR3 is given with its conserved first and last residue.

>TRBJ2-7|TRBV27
CASSIKTDRIGAYEQYF
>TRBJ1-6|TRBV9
CASSVADNSPLHF
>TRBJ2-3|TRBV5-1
CASSPGTGGQNTQYF
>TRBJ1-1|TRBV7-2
CASSLAGGAVGTEAFF
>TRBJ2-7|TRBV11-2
CASTPGGTGGHEQYF
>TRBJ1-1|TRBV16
CASSQDRRKAFF
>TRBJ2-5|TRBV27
CASSLFGRFQETQYF
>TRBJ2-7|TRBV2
CASSEGGQGLSQYF
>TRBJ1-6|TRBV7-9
CASSSTTGSPLHF
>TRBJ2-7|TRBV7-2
CASSLTTGAYEQYF
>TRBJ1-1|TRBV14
CASSPQGGTEAFF
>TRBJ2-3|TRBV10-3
CAISQGLAGTDTQYF
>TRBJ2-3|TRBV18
CASSTNRAADTQYF
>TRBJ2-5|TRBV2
CASSYNDRPPEETQYF
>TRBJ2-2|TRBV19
CASSNDPERGATGELFF
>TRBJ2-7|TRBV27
CASRPRDRGYEQYF
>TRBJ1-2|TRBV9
CASSPLDRGGGYTF
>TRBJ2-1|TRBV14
CASSQDWASGRNEQFF
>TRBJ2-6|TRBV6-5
CASSRGGLGANVLTF
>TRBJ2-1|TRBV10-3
CAITGSGGHNEQFF
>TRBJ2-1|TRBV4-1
CASSRTSGAPSEQFF
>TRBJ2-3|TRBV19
CASSPGTSGTRTDTQYF
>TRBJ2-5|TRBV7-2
CASSPGGKETQYF
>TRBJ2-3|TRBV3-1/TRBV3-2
CASSQTGQGSTDTQYF
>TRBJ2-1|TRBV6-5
CASSSTSGTYNEQFF
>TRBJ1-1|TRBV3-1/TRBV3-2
CASSQRTTEAFF
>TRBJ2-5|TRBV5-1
CASSFGQIEETQYF
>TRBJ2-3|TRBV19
CASSTRQGTSTDTQYF
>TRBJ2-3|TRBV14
CASSQWGQGLKGDTQYF
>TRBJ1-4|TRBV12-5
CASGPGQGLEKLFF
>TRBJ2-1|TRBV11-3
CASSPGLYNEQFF
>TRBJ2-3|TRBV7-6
CASSRGRADTQYF
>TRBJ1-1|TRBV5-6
CASGGLGYTEAFF
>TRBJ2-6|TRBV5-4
CASRAGGSSGANVLTF
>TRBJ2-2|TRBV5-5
CASSLLGLAGVFTGELFF
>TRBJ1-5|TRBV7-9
CASSYSNQPQHF
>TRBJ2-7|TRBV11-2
CASSQGVHEQYF
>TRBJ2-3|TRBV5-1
CASSLDPSGTQYF
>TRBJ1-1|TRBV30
CAWSPGWGLAEAFF
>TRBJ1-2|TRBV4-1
CASSQEQAGGNYGYTF
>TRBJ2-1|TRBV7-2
CASSPQGRDLNEQFF
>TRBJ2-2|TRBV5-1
CASSTGTGGRSTGELFF
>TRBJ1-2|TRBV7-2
CASSLAQGAVGYTF
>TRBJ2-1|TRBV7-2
CASSLVGGGNNEQFF
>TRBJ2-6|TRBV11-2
CASSPWRVSGANVLTF
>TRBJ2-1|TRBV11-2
CASSSWLSSYNEQFF
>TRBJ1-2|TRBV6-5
CASSYSGQIYGYTF
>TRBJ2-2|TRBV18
CASSPERELTGELFF
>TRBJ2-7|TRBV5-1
CASSLVQGDEQYF
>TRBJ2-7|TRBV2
CASSASGGTYEQYF